This TCR beta chain came from a study of read filtering for tumor transcriptome and immune sequencing. Notes on the study in general: Dropping single-read clonotypes raised IR-seq and RNA-seq shared-clonotype correlation.

The library was built from about 400 ng RNA with molecular barcoded adaptors for alpha/delta and beta/gamma chains. TCRdb passed the reads through MiXCR, listing each CDR3 protein once. The data contain 25,000 or so distinct CDR3 sequences, 20% to 25% of them singletons. The CDR3 length is 17 residues. Germline V gives CDR1 SGHTA, CDR2 FQGNSA. A remark on this clonotype: Its matching antigen is unknown. A far larger clone is one nucleotide away, so this likely arose from a read error.

The source of this sequence is a donor at least 40 years old with multiple myeloma. Sequencing was carried out using a population of CD138-negative cells sorted from bone marrow. This sequence joins TRBV7-2 and TRBJ1-1, with D uncertain. The CDR3: CASSEGVPVTTNTEASF. CDR3 nucleotide sequence: TGTGCCAGCAGCGAAGGCGTCCCCGTGACAACGAACACTGAAGCTTCCTTT.